These 30 T cell receptor beta chains were all obtained from the same sample, sequenced in a study of cytomegalovirus exposure and HLA in healthy donors. This table comes from immunoSEQ multiplex PCR, and its TCRdb copy is limited to in-frame clones, with some not included. The sample contains about 250,000 clones, roughly nine tenths of which appear only once. Sequencing used PBMCs. These receptors were collected from a man aged 18-30 years in good health and CMV-seropositive.

The genes are TRBV5-1 and TRBJ2-1; D remains unclear. Between the trimmed V and J ends, which lost 3 bases and 6 bases, there was a span of 16 bases. The CDR3 has 15 amino acids. The germline V gene has CDR1 SGHRS and CDR2 YFSETQ. CDR3 in amino acids: CASSSAFGGVNEQFF. CDR3 coding DNA: TGCGCCAGCAGCTCAGCTTTTGGCGGCGTCAATGAGCAGTTCTTC. The entire variable domain, with the rest obtained from reference TRBV5-1 and TRBJ2-1, is as follows: KAGVTQTPRYLIKTRGQQVTLSCSPISGHRSVSWYQQTPGQGLQFLFEYFSETQRNKGNFPGRFSGRQFSNSRSEMNVSTLELGDSALYLCASSSAFGGVNEQFFGPGTRLTVL.

The chain uses TRBV30 and TRBJ1-1; D ambiguous. The germline V gene encodes CDR1 GTSNPN and CDR2 SVGIG (reference sequence). V lost 4 bases and J lost 2, with 17 bases in between. The CDR3 runs 15 residues. CDR3 residues: CAWNSLGRENTEAFF. CDR3 bases: TGTGCCTGGAACTCCCTCGGACGGGAAAACACTGAAGCTTTCTTT. Together with reference TRBV30 and TRBJ1-1, the CDR3 gives the full variable domain: SQTIHQWPATLVQPVGSPLSLECTVEGTSNPNLYWYRQAAGRGLQLLFYSVGIGQISSEVPQNLSASRPQDRQFILSSKKLLLSDSGFYLCAWNSLGRENTEAFFGQGTRLTVV.

The chain carries TRBV30 and TRBJ1-1; D possibly corresponds to TRBD1 (6 bases). This CDR3 has 13 residues. Germline CDR1 GTSNPN, CDR2 SVGIG (reference sequence). The V and J ends lost 0 bases and 6 bases respectively, with 11 bases between them. The CDR3 spells CAWSVQGIAEAFF. The CDR3 DNA reads as TGTGCCTGGAGTGTACAGGGAATTGCTGAAGCTTTCTTT.

The chain joins TRBV4-2 to TRBJ2-7; TRBD2 matches 9 bases. CDR3 length: 15 amino acids. Germline loops: CDR1 LGHNA, CDR2 YNFKEQ. The V and J ends lost 2 bases and 2 bases, in that order; junction bases with no gene match: 4. This chain's CDR3 is CASSQTSGPTYEQYF. The CDR3 region has the DNA TGTGCCAGCAGCCAAACTAGCGGGCCCACCTACGAGCAGTACTTC.

The V gene is TRBV5-4, the J gene TRBJ2-2; D remains unclear. The CDR3 covers 12 residues. Looked up from germline, CDR1 is SGHNT and CDR2 is YYREEE (reference sequence). The V and J ends lost 0 bases and 9 bases respectively, with 6 bases between them. For the CDR3, the DNA is TGTGCCAGCAGCTTGGGGCTCCGGGAGCTGTTTTTT. Translated: CASSLGLRELFF.

This clone was seen once. This sample includes further DNA sequences coding for the same CDR3. The rearrangement joins TRBV18 to TRBJ2-7, with TRBD1 as a possible D gene (5 bases). CDR1 and CDR2 from the germline V gene are KGHSH and LQKENI. The CDR3 consists of 12 residues. V dropped 3 bases and J dropped 3 bases, with 6 bases sitting between them. The CDR3 region is CASSPRGYEQYF. The CDR3 nucleotides are TGTGCCAGCTCACCTAGGGGCTACGAGCAGTACTTC.

V and J are TRBV28 and TRBJ2-7; TRBD1 matches 9 bases. Trimming cost V 4 bases and J 5 bases; bases outside gene matches: 12. This CDR3 is 16 amino acids long. CDR1 MDHEN and CDR2 SYDVKM come from the germline V gene. CDR3 sequence reads: CASSWNRDRVRNEQYF. The CDR3 coding sequence is TGTGCCAGCAGTTGGAACCGGGACAGGGTAAGGAACGAGCAGTACTTC.

The CDR3 DNA is TGTGCCAGCAGCCGACTAGCTATGAGCACAGATACGCAGTATTTT. Its translation: CASSRLAMSTDTQYF. The chain uses TRBV7-3 and TRBJ2-3, with 7 bases matching TRBD2. The germline CDR1 and CDR2 sequences are SGHTA and FQGTGA. The V gene end was trimmed by 5 bases and the J gene end by 0 bases; junction bases not matched to a gene: 5. CDR3 length equals 15 residues.

This chain joins TRBV5-4 and TRBJ2-7; D might be TRBD2 (5 bases). This CDR3 is built from 13 residues. Trimming took 6 bases from V and 0 from J, leaving 10 bases between them. Germline V gene sequence: CDR1 SGHNT, CDR2 YYREEE (reference sequence). The CDR3 region is CASNEGDSYEQYF. In nucleotides, the CDR3 is TGTGCCAGCAACGAGGGCGACTCCTACGAGCAGTACTTC.

The chain carries TRBV25-1 and TRBJ1-2; D perhaps matches TRBD1 (5 bases). CDR1 and CDR2 (germline): MGHDK, SYGVNS. Deletions cut 4 bases from V and 4 bases from J, with 10 bases between. The CDR3 is 13 amino acids. The CDR3 protein is CASSATGTYGYTF. CDR3 nucleotides: TGTGCCAGCAGTGCCACGGGGACCTATGGCTACACCTTC.

The chain recombines TRBV6-5 with TRBJ2-3, with 8 bases that match TRBD1. Trimming removed 0 bases from V and 5 bases from J; junction bases left unmatched: 4. CDR1 is MNHEY and CDR2 is SVGAGI in the germline V gene. This CDR3 spans 15 amino acids. The CDR3 DNA follows: TGTGCCAGCAGTTACTCGACAGGGGTTCTAGATACGCAGTATTTT. Its translation is CASSYSTGVLDTQYF.

The genes are TRBV6-5 and TRBJ2-1; 8 bases agree with TRBD1. The CDR3 totals 15 residues. Per the germline V gene, CDR1 is MNHEY and CDR2 is SVGAGI. Trimming at V came to 6 bases and at J to 4 bases, leaving 8 bases not matched to a gene. CDR3 loop: CASSPQGVRYNEQFF. The CDR3 nucleotides are TGTGCCAGCAGCCCACAGGGGGTTAGGTACAATGAGCAGTTCTTC.

This sequence joins TRBV19 and TRBJ2-7, with 8 nucleotides matching TRBD1. V gave up 6 bases and J gave up 5 bases; unmatched junction bases: 6. Germline lookup yields CDR1 LNHDA and CDR2 SQIVND (reference sequence). This CDR3 is built from 13 residues. The DNA for the CDR3 is TGTGCCAGTAGCCCGACAGGGGTCCACGAGCAGTACTTC. This codes for CASSPTGVHEQYF.

The chain recombines TRBV6-5 with TRBJ1-1; no clear D gene. Trimming left V 7 bases short and J 3 bases short, with 18 bases between. The CDR3 extends over 15 amino acids. Germline V lookup: CDR1 MNHEY, CDR2 SVGAGI. The DNA of the CDR3 is TGTGCCAGCACTAAAAACGTCGGGAGGGACACTGAAGCTTTCTTT. This sequence encodes CASTKNVGRDTEAFF.

This clone was seen a single time. The chain carries TRBV5-1 and TRBJ1-1, with D hard to call. V was trimmed by 0 bases and J by 0 bases, leaving 12 bases between them. The CDR3 runs to 16 residues. The germline V gene has CDR1 SGHRS and CDR2 YFSETQ. The CDR3 nucleotides are TGCGCCAGCAGCTTGGGGGATCTTCGGATGAACACTGAAGCTTTCTTT. This sequence encodes CASSLGDLRMNTEAFF.

The CDR3 sequence is CASSFGQGPTYEQYF. The CDR3 DNA reads TGCGCCAGCAGCTTCGGACAGGGGCCTACCTACGAGCAGTACTTC. V is TRBV5-1 and J is TRBJ2-7; 9 bases line up with TRBD1. Germline CDR1 reads SGHRS; CDR2 reads YFSETQ. This CDR3 region has 15 residues. The V gene end was trimmed by 2 bases and the J gene end by 2 bases; junction bases not matched to a gene: 5.

The rearrangement links TRBV9 to TRBJ2-7, with D possibly called TRBD1 or TRBD2 (5 bases each). Per germline, CDR1 SGDLS and CDR2 YYNGEE. V was clipped by 0 bases and J by 9 bases, with 10 bases between them. The CDR3 is 12 amino acids. The CDR3 bases are TGTGCCAGCAGCGTAGGGGACGGGCGGCAGTACTTC. Translating it yields CASSVGDGRQYF.

V gene TRBV25-1 combines with J gene TRBJ2-3; 7 nucleotides match TRBD2. The CDR3 contains 17 residues. The germline V gene encodes CDR1 MGHDK and CDR2 SYGVNS. V shed 3 bases and J 0 bases; nucleotides not matched to a gene: 9. The CDR3 reads CASSELGAGLSTDTQYF. The CDR3 DNA is TGTGCCAGCAGTGAGTTGGGAGCGGGACTTAGCACAGATACGCAGTATTTT. The complete variable domain, with remaining parts taken from reference TRBV25-1 and TRBJ2-3, reads EADIYQTPRYLVIGTGKKITLECSQTMGHDKMYWYQQDPGMELHLIHYSYGVNSTEKGDLSSESTVSRIRTEHFPLTLESARPSHTSQYLCASSELGAGLSTDTQYFGPGTRLTVL.

The rearrangement links TRBV18 to TRBJ2-1; unclear D gene. V lost 1 base to trimming and J lost 12 bases, with 13 bases between them. The CDR3 has 13 amino acids. Germline loops: CDR1 KGHSH, CDR2 LQKENI. The CDR3 DNA sequence: TGTGCCAGCTCACCACGTGAAAACGAGTGGCAGTTCTTC. It encodes CASSPRENEWQFF.

The chain combines TRBV4-1 with TRBJ1-1; D is ambiguous. V gave up 0 bases and J gave up 1 base, with 9 bases separating them. Per germline, CDR1 MGHRA and CDR2 YSYEKL. The CDR3 loop spans 15 amino acids. DNA of the CDR3: TGCGCCAGCAGCCAAGATGCGCGGACGAACACTGAAGCTTTCTTT. It encodes CASSQDARTNTEAFF.

The genes are TRBV7-9 and TRBJ1-1; 8 nucleotides line up with TRBD1. CDR3 length equals 14 residues. Germline V gene data show CDR1 as SEHNR and CDR2 as FQNEAQ (reference sequence). V gave up 3 bases and J gave up 8 bases; unmatched junction bases: 8. CDR3 coding DNA: TGTGCCAGCAGCTTTGGGACAGGTGAGCTCGAAGCTTTCTTT. Its protein is CASSFGTGELEAFF. Based on the CDR3 plus reference TRBV7-9 and TRBJ1-1, the full variable domain is DTGVSQNPRHKITKRGQNVTFRCDPISEHNRLYWYRQTLGQGPEFLTYFQNEAQLEKSRLLSDRFSAERPKGSFSTLEIQRTEQGDSAMYLCASSFGTGELEAFFGQGTRLTVV.

This CDR3 is CASLGQGRGYTF. The CDR3, as DNA: TGCGCCAGCTTAGGACAGGGACGGGGCTACACCTTC. This chain joins TRBV10-2 and TRBJ1-2; TRBD1 matches 8 bases. The ends lost 8 bases at V and 8 bases at J; junction bases unmatched: 7. The CDR3 runs 12 residues. CDR1 is WSHSY, CDR2 SAAADI, per germline.

This sequence joins TRBV11-2 and TRBJ2-5; D uncertain. The CDR3 consists of 11 residues. Germline CDR1 is SGHAT and CDR2 is FQNNGV. V was pared by 4 bases and J by 2 bases, with 2 bases between. The CDR3 DNA reads as TGTGCCAGCAGCTCGCAAGAGACCCAGTACTTC. Protein product: CASSSQETQYF.

The V and J genes are TRBV7-9 and TRBJ1-1; no clear D. Trimming pared 4 bases from V and 6 bases from J, leaving 9 bases between. The V gene's germline CDR1 is SEHNR and CDR2 FQNEAQ (reference sequence). This CDR3 comprises 12 residues. The CDR3 spells CASSSHGAEAFF. The CDR3 nucleotides are TGTGCCAGCAGCTCCCACGGAGCTGAAGCTTTCTTT.

This clone was counted only a few times. J is TRBJ2-1 and V is TRBV18, with 10 bases matching TRBD2. Per germline, CDR1 KGHSH and CDR2 LQKENI. CDR3 length: 15 amino acids. Trimming removed 1 base from V and 10 bases from J; junction bases left unmatched: 7. CDR3 sequence (DNA): TGTGCCAGCTCACCACTACTAGCGGGGTCTCGCGAGCAGTTCTTC. Translation gives CASSPLLAGSREQFF.

This chain uses TRBV2 with TRBJ2-2; no clear D gene. V lost 5 bases to trimming and J lost 4 bases, with 8 bases between them. The CDR3 has 13 amino acids. Germline values: CDR1 SNHLY, CDR2 FYNNEI. The CDR3 protein is CASSPDRTGELFF. The DNA of the CDR3 is TGTGCCAGCAGTCCGGACCGCACCGGGGAGCTGTTTTTT.

This sequence joins TRBV5-6 and TRBJ2-7; D is uncertain. The CDR3 spans 12 residues. Germline CDR1 is SGHDT and CDR2 is YYEEEE. The V end was cut by 4 bases, the J end by 3 bases, with 8 bases between. The CDR3 sequence is CASSRSGYEQYF. CDR3 DNA: TGTGCCAGCAGCCGGAGTGGCTACGAGCAGTACTTC.

A note on this clone: Other DNA sequences from this sample encode an identical CDR3 as well. The gene calls are TRBV5-1 and TRBJ2-5; D not certain. Germline V CDR1 and CDR2: SGHRS, YFSETQ. CDR3 length: 13 amino acids. V lost 0 bases to trimming and J lost 2 bases, with 5 bases between them. The CDR3 is CASSLGGQETQYF. CDR3 sequence (DNA): TGCGCCAGCAGCTTGGGAGGACAAGAGACCCAGTACTTC.

The CDR3 nucleotides are TGTGCCACCAGCGGACTAGCGGGCTACTCCTACGAGCAGTACTTC. It translates to CATSGLAGYSYEQYF. The chain couples TRBV15 to TRBJ2-7; the match to TRBD2 covers 11 bases. Germline values: CDR1 LNHNV, CDR2 YYDKDF (reference sequence). The CDR3 totals 15 residues. Germline trimming cut 5 bases from V and 0 bases from J; bases unmatched to any gene: 3.

This chain connects TRBV30 to TRBJ1-4; D gene uncertain. Deletions cut 5 bases from V and 0 bases from J, with 7 bases between. The germline V gene encodes CDR1 GTSNPN and CDR2 SVGIG (reference sequence). This CDR3 region has 13 residues. The CDR3 protein is CAWAVATNEKLFF. CDR3 DNA sequence: TGTGCCTGGGCAGTTGCAACTAATGAAAAACTGTTTTTT.